Below, 23 T cell receptor beta chains from the same sample are listed, as sequenced in a study of T-cell reconstitution after alpha-beta-depleted transplantation in children. Unique molecular identifiers featured in how the TCRbeta library was prepared. TCRdb used MiXCR to reprocess the PCR reads, holding one entry per CDR3 protein. The sample holds some 110,000 distinct CDR3 sequences, about a tenth seen once. The sample was PBMCs, taken before TCRalphabeta/CD19-depleted stem cell transplant. All receptors derive from a boy between 2 and 10 years old with acute lymphoblastic leukemia, due to receive a stem cell transplant.

With respect to this clonotype: A much larger clonotype is one base distant, so this may be a read error. This sequence joins TRBV12-3 or TRBV12-4 and TRBJ2-6; tentatively, D is TRBD1 (6 bases). The CDR3 loop spans 18 amino acids. The chain's CDR3 is CTSRDTLADRSGANVLTF. The CDR3 DNA follows: TGTACCAGCCGGGACACCCTGGCGGATCGCTCTGGGGCCAACGTCCTGACTTTC.

This clonotype appeared once. The J gene is TRBJ1-5, the V gene TRBV29-1; weak D call: TRBD1 (5 bases). V dropped 4 bases and J dropped 0 bases, with 13 bases sitting between them. The germline V gene encodes CDR1 SQVTM and CDR2 ANQGSEA. The length of the CDR3 is 15 residues. The CDR3 DNA reads TGCAGCGTTGGGGGGGGGTTGAATAGCAATCAGCCCCAGCATTTT. It translates to CSVGGGLNSNQPQHF.

In the case of this clonotype: A read error may be the cause here, since a much bigger clone is one base away. J is TRBJ2-3 and V is TRBV25-1; D gene ambiguous. CDR1 and CDR2 (germline): MGHDK, SYGVNS. With 4 bases removed from V and 4 bases from J, the gap between germline ends came to 3 bases. CDR3 size: 11 residues. CDR3 protein: CASSVSDTQYF. CDR3 nucleotide sequence: TGTGCCAGCAGTGTCTCAGATACGCAGTATTTT.

This clonotype was seen a few times. V is TRBV12-3 or TRBV12-4 and J is TRBJ1-2; TRBD1 aligns across 8 bases. With 6 bases clipped from V and 8 bases from J, the junction kept 11 bases outside the gene matches. The CDR3 is made up of 14 amino acids. The CDR3 nucleotides read TGTGCCAGCAGGCCGACAGGGGAGTTAATCGGCTACACCTTC. Protein sequence: CASRPTGELIGYTF.

The rearrangement uses TRBV20-1 and TRBJ1-2; no definite D call. This CDR3 contains 13 residues. V dropped 3 bases and J dropped 2 bases, with 10 bases sitting between them. Germline V lookup: CDR1 DFQATT, CDR2 SNEGSKA (reference sequence). CDR3 bases: TGCAGTGCTAGCGGGGTCCGAAACTATGGCTACACCTTC. As protein: CSASGVRNYGYTF.

This clonotype was counted at least ten times. The chain recombines TRBV29-1 with TRBJ2-7; D tentatively fits TRBD1 or TRBD2 (5 bases each). Trimming removed 7 bases at V and 2 bases at J, with 12 bases between. The germline gives CDR1 SQVTM, CDR2 ANQGSEA. The CDR3 covers 12 residues. CDR3 in amino acids: CSAGTTTYEQYF. Here the CDR3 DNA reads TGCAGCGCGGGGACCACTACCTACGAGCAGTACTTC.

The sample holds many counts of this clonotype. J is TRBJ2-7 and V is TRBV6-5, with a weak D call TRBD2 (6 bases). The CDR3 runs to 12 residues. Germline lookup yields CDR1 MNHEY and CDR2 SVGAGI. With 8 bases removed from V and 6 bases from J, the gap between germline ends came to 14 bases. CDR3 loop: CASGRPKGEQYF. CDR3 coding DNA: TGTGCCAGCGGGAGGCCGAAGGGCGAGCAGTACTTC.

This clonotype was counted many times. The chain employs TRBV20-1 and TRBJ2-1, with 12 positions matching TRBD2. J lost 4 bases, V lost 5 bases, and 9 bases had no gene match. Per germline, CDR1 DFQATT and CDR2 SNEGSKA (reference sequence). The CDR3 is 16 residues long. The CDR3, as DNA: TGCAGTGCTCCGCTAGCGGGAGGGTCCCCTTACAATGAGCAGTTCTTC. Translation: CSAPLAGGSPYNEQFF.

The table lists this clonotype with a count of one. The junction departs from germline at one end; a sequencing error may be responsible. V and J are TRBV12-3 or TRBV12-4 and TRBJ1-1; 8 bases are shared with TRBD1. The CDR3 has 18 residues. Here the CDR3 DNA reads TGTGCCTGCAGTTTAGGGGGCAGGGGGCTAAGTTTGAACACTGAAGCTTTCTTT. Translated, it gives CACSLGGRGLSLNTEAFF.

This clonotype was picked up many times. The chain employs TRBV20-1 and TRBJ2-6; D unresolved. The ends were cut back, 6 bases at V and 0 bases at J, with 6 bases in the middle. The V gene's germline CDR1 is DFQATT and CDR2 SNEGSKA (reference sequence). The CDR3 is made up of 13 amino acids. CDR3 bases: TGCAGTGCCAGGACCTCTGGGGCCAACGTCCTGACTTTC. It encodes CSARTSGANVLTF.

The chain uses TRBV7-2 and TRBJ2-2; 10 bases are a match to TRBD2. CDR3 length: 17 residues. After removal of 4 bases from V and 7 bases from J, the junction contained 12 bases not matched to a gene. Germline V CDR1 and CDR2: SGHTA, FQGNSA. CDR3 residues: CASSSSPSGRGSGELFF. In DNA form, the CDR3 reads TGTGCCAGCAGCTCCTCTCCAAGCGGGAGGGGTAGCGGGGAGCTGTTTTTT.

This clonotype was detected only a few times. The chain employs TRBV20-1 and TRBJ2-7; 8 nucleotides line up with TRBD2. The CDR3 spans 12 residues. The V segment lost 2 bases and the J segment 5 bases; nucleotides outside the gene matches: 2. In germline, CDR1 is DFQATT, CDR2 SNEGSKA (reference sequence). In nucleotides, the CDR3 is TGCAGTGCTAGATACGGGAGGGACGAGCAGTACTTC. It yields the protein CSARYGRDEQYF.

The rearrangement joins TRBV12-3 or TRBV12-4 to TRBJ1-2; no reliable D call. Trimming shortened V by 6 bases and J by 0 bases, and 11 bases separated the two germline ends. This CDR3 comprises 14 residues. In nucleotides, the CDR3 is TGTGCCAGCAGCGTCGGAATAGCTAACTATGGCTACACCTTC. Protein sequence: CASSVGIANYGYTF.

The rearrangement links TRBV27 to TRBJ1-1; D possibly corresponds to TRBD1 (5 bases). CDR1 and CDR2 from the germline V gene are MNHEY and SMNVEV (reference sequence). The V and J ends lost 6 bases and 0 bases respectively, with 17 bases between them. The CDR3 is 16 residues long. The CDR3 DNA is TGTGCCAGCAGACTATCCGCTGAGGGGATGAACACTGAAGCTTTCTTT. Translated, it gives CASRLSAEGMNTEAFF.

This clonotype was counted between two and nine times. The J gene is TRBJ1-2, the V gene TRBV20-1; D remains unclear. V was cut by 1 base and J by 4 bases, with 13 bases left in between. CDR1 is DFQATT, CDR2 SNEGSKA, per germline (reference sequence). The CDR3 contains 14 residues. This CDR3 is CSARVHRATYGYTF. The CDR3 DNA reads TGCAGTGCTAGAGTGCACCGGGCCACCTATGGCTACACCTTC.

This clonotype was picked up one time. A much larger clone differs from this one at a single base, so this may be a read error. In this CDR3 the conserved last residue, phenylalanine or tryptophan, is missing, so a read error is likely. This sequence joins TRBV12-3 or TRBV12-4 and TRBJ1-2, with D perhaps TRBD1 (6 bases). Trimming removed 5 bases at V and 4 bases at J, with 11 bases between. The CDR3 is 13 residues long. The CDR3 DNA is TGTGCCAGCAGTCTCGGACAGCCCTATGGCTACACCTAC. It is translated as CASSLGQPYGYTY.

The J gene is TRBJ1-5, the V gene TRBV5-5, with D possibly matching TRBD1 (6 bases). The V and J ends lost 0 bases and 5 bases respectively, with 9 bases between them. Per the germline V gene, CDR1 is SGHKS and CDR2 is YYEKEE (reference sequence). The CDR3 is 14 amino acids. The CDR3 nucleotides are TGTGCCAGCAGCTTGGCGGACAGCCATCAGCCCCAGCATTTT. This gives the protein CASSLADSHQPQHF.

This clonotype has a count of ten or more. The J gene is TRBJ2-1, the V gene TRBV20-1, with a tentative D call TRBD2 (5 bases). The CDR3 contains 12 residues. V was pared by 6 bases and J by 6 bases, with 12 bases between. Germline V gene lookup returns CDR1 DFQATT and CDR2 SNEGSKA (reference sequence). The CDR3 region has the DNA TGCAGTGCCCGTTCCGGGGTCAATGAGCAGTTCTTC. As protein: CSARSGVNEQFF.

CDR3 region: CASSLDGATGELFF. CDR3 in DNA: TGTGCCAGCAGCTTAGACGGAGCAACCGGGGAGCTGTTTTTT. This chain joins TRBV7-3 and TRBJ2-2; D uncertain. Trimming pared 2 bases from V and 5 bases from J, leaving 9 bases between. The CDR3 is 14 residues long. Germline V lookup: CDR1 SGHTA, CDR2 FQGTGA.

This clonotype is medium-sized within its sample. V usage is TRBV5-6 and J usage is TRBJ2-7; the D call may be TRBD1 or TRBD2 (5 bases each). Looked up from germline, CDR1 is SGHDT and CDR2 is YYEEEE. This CDR3 is 13 amino acids long. Between the trimmed V and J ends, which lost 3 bases and 4 bases, there was a span of 11 bases. The CDR3 region has the DNA TGTGCCAGCAGCTCTGGGACCACATACGAGCAGTACTTC. Protein sequence: CASSSGTTYEQYF.

The sample holds a few counts of this clonotype. The chain links TRBV5-1 to TRBJ2-3; no definite D call. The CDR3 consists of 16 residues. Germline-derived CDR1 and CDR2 are SGHRS and YFSETQ. Trimming removed 0 bases at V and 0 bases at J, with 11 bases between. In DNA form, the CDR3 reads TGCGCCAGCAGCTTGGATCCCCTTACTAGCACAGATACGCAGTATTTT. Its translation: CASSLDPLTSTDTQYF.

This clonotype has a handful of counts. The CDR3 DNA reads as TGCAGCGTCAAGTACCGGGACACTCCCTACGAGCAGTACTTC. Translated: CSVKYRDTPYEQYF. The chain is built from TRBV29-1 and TRBJ2-7; tentative D call: TRBD1 (6 bases). Germline lookup yields CDR1 SQVTM and CDR2 ANQGSEA. V dropped 6 bases and J dropped 2 bases, with 17 bases sitting between them. This CDR3 contains 14 residues.

The genes are TRBV20-1 and TRBJ2-1; D might be TRBD1 (6 bases). Germline CDR1 is DFQATT and CDR2 is SNEGSKA (reference sequence). Trimming removed 5 bases at V and 5 bases at J, with 10 bases between. This CDR3 contains 12 residues. CDR3 in amino acids: CSAPGTNNEQFF. The CDR3 region has the DNA TGCAGTGCTCCCGGGACAAACAATGAGCAGTTCTTC.